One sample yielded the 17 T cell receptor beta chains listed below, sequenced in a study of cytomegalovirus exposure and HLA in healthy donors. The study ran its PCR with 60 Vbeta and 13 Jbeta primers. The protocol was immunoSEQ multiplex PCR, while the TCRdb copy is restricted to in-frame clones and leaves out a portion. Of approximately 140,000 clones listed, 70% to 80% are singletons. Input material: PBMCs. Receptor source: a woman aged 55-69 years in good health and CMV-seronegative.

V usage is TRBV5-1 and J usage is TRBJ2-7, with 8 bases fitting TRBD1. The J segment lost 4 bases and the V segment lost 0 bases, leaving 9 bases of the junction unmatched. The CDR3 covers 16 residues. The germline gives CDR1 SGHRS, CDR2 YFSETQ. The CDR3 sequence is CASSLGITGGIYEQYF. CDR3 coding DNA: TGCGCCAGCAGCTTGGGTATTACAGGGGGGATATACGAGCAGTACTTC. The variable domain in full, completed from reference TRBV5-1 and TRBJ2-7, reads KAGVTQTPRYLIKTRGQQVTLSCSPISGHRSVSWYQQTPGQGLQFLFEYFSETQRNKGNFPGRFSGRQFSNSRSEMNVSTLELGDSALYLCASSLGITGGIYEQYFGPGTRLTVT.

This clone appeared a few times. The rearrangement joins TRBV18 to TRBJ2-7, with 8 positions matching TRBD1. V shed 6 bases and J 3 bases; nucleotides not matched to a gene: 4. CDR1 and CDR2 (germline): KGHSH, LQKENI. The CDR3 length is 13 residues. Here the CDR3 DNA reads TGTGCCAGCTCGACAGGGGACGTCTACGAGCAGTACTTC. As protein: CASSTGDVYEQYF.

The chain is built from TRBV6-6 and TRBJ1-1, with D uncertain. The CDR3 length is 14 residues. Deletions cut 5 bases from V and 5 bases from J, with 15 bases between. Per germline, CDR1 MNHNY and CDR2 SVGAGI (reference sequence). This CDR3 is CASSDPGIWTEAFF. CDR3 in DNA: TGTGCCAGCAGTGACCCGGGTATTTGGACTGAAGCTTTCTTT.

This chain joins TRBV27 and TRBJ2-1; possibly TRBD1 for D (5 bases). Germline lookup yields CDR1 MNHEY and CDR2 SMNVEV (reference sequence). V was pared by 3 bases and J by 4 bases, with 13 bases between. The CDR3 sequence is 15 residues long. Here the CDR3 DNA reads TGTGCCAGCAGTTTTAGTACAGGAAGTTACAATGAGCAGTTCTTC. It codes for CASSFSTGSYNEQFF.

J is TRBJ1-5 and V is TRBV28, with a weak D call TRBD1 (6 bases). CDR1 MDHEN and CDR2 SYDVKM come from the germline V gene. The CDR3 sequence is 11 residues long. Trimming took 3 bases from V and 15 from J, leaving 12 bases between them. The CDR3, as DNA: TGTGCCAGCAGTTTTACGGGACAAAGGCATTTT. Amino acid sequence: CASSFTGQRHF.

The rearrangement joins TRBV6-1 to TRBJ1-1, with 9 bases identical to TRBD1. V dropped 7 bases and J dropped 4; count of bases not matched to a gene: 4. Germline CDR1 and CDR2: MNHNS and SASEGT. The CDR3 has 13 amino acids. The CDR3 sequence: CASTLTGGTEAFF. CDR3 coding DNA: TGTGCCAGCACTCTGACAGGGGGCACTGAAGCTTTCTTT.

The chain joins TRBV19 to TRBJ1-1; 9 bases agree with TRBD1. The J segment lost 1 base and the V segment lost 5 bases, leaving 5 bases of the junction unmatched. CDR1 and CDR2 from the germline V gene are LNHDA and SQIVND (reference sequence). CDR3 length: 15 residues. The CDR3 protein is CASSPQGQGNTEAFF. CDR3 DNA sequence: TGTGCCAGTAGTCCCCAGGGACAGGGGAACACTGAAGCTTTCTTT.

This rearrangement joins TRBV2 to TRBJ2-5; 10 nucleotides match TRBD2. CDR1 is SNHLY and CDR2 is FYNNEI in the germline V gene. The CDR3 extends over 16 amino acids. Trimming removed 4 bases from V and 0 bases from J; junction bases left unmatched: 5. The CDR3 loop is CASSAAAGGYQETQYF. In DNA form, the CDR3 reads TGTGCCAGCAGTGCCGCAGCGGGAGGGTACCAAGAGACCCAGTACTTC.

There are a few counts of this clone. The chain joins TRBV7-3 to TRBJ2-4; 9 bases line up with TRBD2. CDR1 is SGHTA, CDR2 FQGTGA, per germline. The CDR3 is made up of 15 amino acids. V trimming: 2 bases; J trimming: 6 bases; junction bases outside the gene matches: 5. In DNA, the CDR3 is TGTGCCAGCAGCTTAGGCGGGGGGGCACGAAACATTCAGTACTTC. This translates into CASSLGGGARNIQYF.

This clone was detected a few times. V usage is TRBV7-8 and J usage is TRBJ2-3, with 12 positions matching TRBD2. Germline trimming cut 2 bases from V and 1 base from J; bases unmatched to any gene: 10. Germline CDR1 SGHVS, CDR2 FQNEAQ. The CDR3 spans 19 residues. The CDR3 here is CASSLFFLAGGRGTDTQYF. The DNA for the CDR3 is TGTGCCAGCAGCTTATTTTTCCTAGCGGGGGGGCGGGGCACAGATACGCAGTATTTT.

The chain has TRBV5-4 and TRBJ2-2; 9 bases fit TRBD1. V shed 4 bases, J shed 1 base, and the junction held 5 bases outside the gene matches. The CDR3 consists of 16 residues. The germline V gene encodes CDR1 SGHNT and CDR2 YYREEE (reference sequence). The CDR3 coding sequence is TGTGCCAGCAGCCCCGTGGACAGGGGGAACACCGGGGAGCTGTTTTTT. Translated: CASSPVDRGNTGELFF. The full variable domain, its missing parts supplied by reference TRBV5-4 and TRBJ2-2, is ETGVTQSPTHLIKTRGQQVTLRCSSQSGHNTVSWYQQALGQGPQFIFQYYREEENGRGNFPPRFSGLQFPNYSSELNVNALELDDSALYLCASSPVDRGNTGELFFGEGSRLTVL.

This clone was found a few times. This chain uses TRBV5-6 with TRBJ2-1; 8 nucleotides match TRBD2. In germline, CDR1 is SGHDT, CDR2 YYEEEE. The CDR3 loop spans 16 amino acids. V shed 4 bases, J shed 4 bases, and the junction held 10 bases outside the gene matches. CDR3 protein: CASSRTAGGFYNEQFF. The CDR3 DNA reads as TGTGCCAGCAGCAGGACCGCGGGAGGATTTTACAATGAGCAGTTCTTC.

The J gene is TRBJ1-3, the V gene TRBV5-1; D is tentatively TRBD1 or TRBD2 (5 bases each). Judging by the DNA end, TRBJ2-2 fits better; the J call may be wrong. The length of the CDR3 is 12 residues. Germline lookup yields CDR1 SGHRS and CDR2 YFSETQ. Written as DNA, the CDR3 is TGCGCCAGCAGGCCAGGGAGCGGGGAGCTGTTTTTT. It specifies CASRPGSGELFF.

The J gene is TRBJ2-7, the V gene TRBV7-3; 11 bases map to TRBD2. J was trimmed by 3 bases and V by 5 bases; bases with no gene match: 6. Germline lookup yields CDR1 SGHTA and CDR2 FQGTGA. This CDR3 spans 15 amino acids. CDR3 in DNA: TGTGCCAGCAGCCCACTAGCGGGAGTTTACTACGAGCAGTACTTC. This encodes CASSPLAGVYYEQYF.

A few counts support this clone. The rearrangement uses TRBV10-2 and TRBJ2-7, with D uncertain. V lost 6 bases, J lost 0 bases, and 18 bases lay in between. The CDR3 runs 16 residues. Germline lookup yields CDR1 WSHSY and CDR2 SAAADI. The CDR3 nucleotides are TGCGCCAGCAGCCCCCTTATCGGGTCGTACTCCTACGAGCAGTACTTC. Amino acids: CASSPLIGSYSYEQYF.

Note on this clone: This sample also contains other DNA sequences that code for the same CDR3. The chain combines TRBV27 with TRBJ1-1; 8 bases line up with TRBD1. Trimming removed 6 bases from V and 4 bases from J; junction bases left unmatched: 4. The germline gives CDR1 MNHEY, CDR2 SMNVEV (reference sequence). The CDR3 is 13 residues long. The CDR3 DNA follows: TGTGCCAGCAGAAGACAGGGGTTCACTGAAGCTTTCTTT. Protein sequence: CASRRQGFTEAFF.

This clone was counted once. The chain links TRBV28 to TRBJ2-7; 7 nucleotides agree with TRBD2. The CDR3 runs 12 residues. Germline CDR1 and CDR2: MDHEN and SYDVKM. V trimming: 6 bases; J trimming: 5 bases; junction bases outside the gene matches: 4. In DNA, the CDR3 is TGTGCCAGCAGGGCTAGCGGCGACGAGCAGTACTTC. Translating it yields CASRASGDEQYF.